The 30 T cell receptor beta chains presented below share a single source sample, sequenced in a study of blood T cell repertoires in COVID-19. Assay: immunoSEQ multiplex PCR; the TCRdb copy retains only in-frame clones and omits some. Of around 300,000 clones in the sample, 75% to 90% were seen once. Sequencing input: PBMCs or T cells enriched from blood (not recorded which). These receptor sequences come from a woman aged 35 to 49 who had recovered from COVID-19.

This clone was counted once. The rearrangement links TRBV9 to TRBJ1-3, with TRBD1 matching 9 bases. The V and J ends lost 3 bases and 0 bases, in that order; junction bases with no gene match: 7. This CDR3 is built from 17 residues. The germline V gene has CDR1 SGDLS and CDR2 YYNGEE. CDR3 bases: TGTGCCAGCAGCGGGGACAGGGATATCGTCTCTGGAAACACCATATATTTT. It is translated as CASSGDRDIVSGNTIYF.

This clone was seen just once. V usage is TRBV6-5 and J usage is TRBJ1-1; TRBD1 matches 10 bases. This CDR3 is built from 14 residues. The trim removed 6 bases at V and 1 base at J, leaving 2 bases unmatched. Germline CDR1 reads MNHEY; CDR2 reads SVGAGI. CDR3 DNA: TGTGCCAGCAGGGGACAGGGGTCGAACACTGAAGCTTTCTTT. Translated: CASRGQGSNTEAFF.

This chain joins TRBV6-6 and TRBJ1-2; TRBD1 is a possible D gene (5 bases). The germline V gene encodes CDR1 MNHNY and CDR2 SVGAGI (reference sequence). The V gene lost 8 bases and the J gene lost 6 bases, with 22 bases spanning the gap. The CDR3 is made up of 15 amino acids. The CDR3 loop reads CASQKPGSPPDGYTF. CDR3 DNA: TGTGCCAGCCAAAAACCAGGGTCCCCTCCTGATGGCTACACCTTC.

This clone was detected once. V gene TRBV18 combines with J gene TRBJ1-2; weak D call: TRBD1 (5 bases). Germline-derived CDR1 and CDR2 are KGHSH and LQKENI. V was pared by 6 bases and J by 6 bases, with 17 bases between. The CDR3 runs to 14 residues. The DNA for the CDR3 is TGTGCCAGCTCCCCATCCAGGGTCGGCGATGGCTACACCTTC. This sequence encodes CASSPSRVGDGYTF.

The chain links TRBV5-6 to TRBJ2-7; TRBD2 might be the D (7 bases). Deletions cut 2 bases from V and 7 bases from J, with 19 bases between. This CDR3 is built from 15 residues. CDR1 and CDR2 from the germline V gene are SGHDT and YYEEEE. The CDR3 region has the DNA TGTGCCAGCAGCTTAGGGGGGGCCGGGACTAAAGAGCAGTACTTC. Translated: CASSLGGAGTKEQYF.

Written as DNA, the CDR3 is TGTGCCAGCAGCCAAGGTCTCTTAGGGGGCACTGAAGCTTTCTTT. Its protein is CASSQGLLGGTEAFF. J is TRBJ1-1 and V is TRBV3-1 (or the pseudogene TRBV3-2); weak D call: TRBD1 (6 bases). The V end lost 1 base, the J end lost 4 bases, and 13 bases lay between the germline ends. The CDR3 runs to 15 residues. Per germline, CDR1 LGHDT and CDR2 YNNKEL (reference sequence).

This chain joins TRBV6-6 and TRBJ2-5, with a tentative D call TRBD1 (5 bases). The ends were cut back, 6 bases at V and 1 base at J, with 15 bases in the middle. The germline CDR1 and CDR2 sequences are MNHNY and SVGAGI (reference sequence). The CDR3 has 15 amino acids. The CDR3 protein is CASSSPGQLQETQYF. DNA for the CDR3: TGTGCCAGCAGCTCCCCTGGACAACTCCAAGAGACCCAGTACTTC.

This clone was observed once. This chain uses TRBV2 with TRBJ1-5; D might be TRBD1 (6 bases). The CDR3 extends over 15 amino acids. V gave up 5 bases and J gave up 0 bases, with 11 bases separating them. CDR1 is SNHLY, CDR2 FYNNEI, per germline. CDR3 bases: TGTGCCAGCAGTCCGGACAGACCTAGCAATCAGCCCCAGCATTTT. Amino acids: CASSPDRPSNQPQHF.

V gene TRBV18 combines with J gene TRBJ1-3; D is undetermined. V was trimmed by 6 bases and J by 2 bases, leaving 14 bases between them. This CDR3 is 15 amino acids long. The germline V gene encodes CDR1 KGHSH and CDR2 LQKENI. The CDR3 region has the DNA TGTGCCAGCTCTCCCCCGGGCGGGACTGGAAACACCATATATTTT. Protein product: CASSPPGGTGNTIYF.

This clone was seen a few times. The chain recombines TRBV6-5 with TRBJ1-1; 8 positions agree with TRBD1. The CDR3 consists of 14 residues. Per the germline V gene, CDR1 is MNHEY and CDR2 is SVGAGI. The trim removed 7 bases at V and 5 bases at J, leaving 9 bases unmatched. The CDR3 nucleotides read TGTGCCAGCATCCAAGGACAGGGCTGGACTGAAGCTTTCTTT. The encoded protein is CASIQGQGWTEAFF.

This chain uses TRBV7-9 with TRBJ1-2; D might be TRBD1 (5 bases). The V end lost 6 bases, the J end lost 4 bases, and 12 bases lay between the germline ends. Germline CDR1 reads SEHNR; CDR2 reads FQNEAQ (reference sequence). The CDR3 extends over 13 amino acids. The CDR3 sequence is CASSSGGAYGYTF. The CDR3 DNA reads TGTGCCAGCAGTTCCGGAGGGGCCTATGGCTACACCTTC.

The CDR3 DNA follows: TGTGCCAGCTCACACTATTCCTACAATGAGCAGTTCTTC. Translation gives CASSHYSYNEQFF. V and J are TRBV18 and TRBJ2-1; D gene ambiguous. Germline CDR1 reads KGHSH; CDR2 reads LQKENI. V was cut by 4 bases and J by 1 base, with 5 bases left in between. The CDR3 is 13 amino acids.

The rearrangement uses TRBV2 and TRBJ2-5; 9 bases align to TRBD1. V was clipped by 6 bases and J by 5 bases; unmatched bases: 10. CDR1 and CDR2 from the germline V gene are SNHLY and FYNNEI. The CDR3 spans 15 residues. The CDR3 coding sequence is TGTGCCAGCAGGGGAGACAGGGGGGTATGGGAGACCCAGTACTTC. Protein: CASRGDRGVWETQYF. The full variable domain, completed using reference TRBV2 and TRBJ2-5, is EPEVTQTPSHQVTQMGQEVILRCVPISNHLYFYWYRQILGQKVEFLVSFYNNEISEKSEIFDDQFSVERPDGSNFTLKIRSTKLEDSAMYFCASRGDRGVWETQYFGPGTRLLVL.

This CDR3 is CASSPSSYEQYF. The CDR3 bases are TGTGCCAGCAGTCCGTCTTCTTACGAGCAGTACTTC. The rearrangement joins TRBV6-2 or TRBV6-3 to TRBJ2-7; D unresolved. The CDR3 has 12 amino acids. Between the trimmed V and J ends, which lost 5 bases and 4 bases, there was a span of 9 bases. Germline V gene sequence: CDR1 MNHEY, CDR2 SVGEGT.

The chain uses TRBV4-1 and TRBJ1-1; D unresolved. This CDR3 is built from 14 residues. CDR1 MGHRA and CDR2 YSYEKL come from the germline V gene. Trimming pared 4 bases from V and 1 base from J, leaving 10 bases between. The CDR3 region has the DNA TGCGCCAGCAGCCGGTGGGAGGGGAACACTGAAGCTTTCTTT. Residues: CASSRWEGNTEAFF.

The V gene is TRBV13, the J gene TRBJ2-3; D is unclear. Germline V gene data show CDR1 as PRHDT and CDR2 as FYEKMQ (reference sequence). The CDR3 consists of 13 residues. V lost 5 bases and J 5 bases, leaving 11 bases between the germline ends. The CDR3 DNA reads TGTGCCAGCAGCCCTCCCCCCCGAGATACGCAGTATTTT. Translation: CASSPPPRDTQYF. The full variable domain, rest sourced from reference TRBV13 and TRBJ2-3, is AAGVIQSPRHLIKEKRETATLKCYPIPRHDTVYWYQQGPGQDPQFLISFYEKMQSDKGSIPDRFSAQQFSDYHSELNMSSLELGDSALYFCASSPPPRDTQYFGPGTRLTVL.

This clone has a count of ten or more. This sequence joins TRBV7-2 and TRBJ2-7; TRBD2 matches 8 bases. The junction had 5 bases not matched to a gene; V was cut back by 2 bases and J by 5 bases. The CDR3 runs 14 residues. CDR1 SGHTA and CDR2 FQGNSA come from the germline V gene. CDR3 protein: CASSLRGGAHEQYF. CDR3 DNA sequence: TGTGCCAGCAGCTTACGGGGGGGAGCCCACGAGCAGTACTTC.

This chain links TRBV7-3 with TRBJ2-3, with 11 positions matching TRBD2. Germline CDR1 and CDR2: SGHTA and FQGTGA. The CDR3 covers 18 residues. The V segment lost 2 bases and the J segment 0 bases; nucleotides outside the gene matches: 7. CDR3 sequence reads: CASSLGHRTSGSTDTQYF. The DNA of the CDR3 is TGTGCCAGCAGCTTAGGGCATCGGACTAGCGGGAGCACAGATACGCAGTATTTT. Using reference TRBV7-3 and TRBJ2-3 for the parts outside the CDR3, the full variable domain is GAGVSQTPSNKVTEKGKYVELRCDPISGHTALYWYRQSLGQGPEFLIYFQGTGAADDSGLPNDRFFAVRPEGSVSTLKIQRTERGDSAVYLCASSLGHRTSGSTDTQYFGPGTRLTVL.

This chain uses TRBV5-1 with TRBJ2-1; 14 nucleotides agree with TRBD2. The ends lost 4 bases at V and 7 bases at J; junction bases unmatched: 13. In germline, CDR1 is SGHRS, CDR2 YFSETQ. The CDR3 runs to 18 residues. The CDR3 bases are TGCGCCAGCAGCGAACAGGGAGGTGGACTAGCGGGGGGAAATGAGCAGTTCTTC. This codes for CASSEQGGGLAGGNEQFF.

The chain joins TRBV11-2 to TRBJ1-4, with 9 bases matching TRBD1. This CDR3 is built from 14 residues. Germline V gene lookup returns CDR1 SGHAT and CDR2 FQNNGV. V shed 5 bases and J 8 bases; nucleotides not matched to a gene: 6. CDR3 protein: CASSRGQGGEKLFF. CDR3 bases: TGTGCCAGCAGCCGGGGACAGGGAGGGGAAAAACTGTTTTTT.

The rearrangement uses TRBV27 and TRBJ2-3; D remains ambiguous. CDR1 is MNHEY, CDR2 SMNVEV, per germline (reference sequence). The germline V and J ends were trimmed by 6 bases and 8 bases, with 12 bases remaining between them. This CDR3 has 12 amino acids. CDR3 in amino acids: CASRGLSSTQYF. In DNA, the CDR3 is TGTGCCAGCAGGGGCCTTTCGAGTACGCAGTATTTT.

J is TRBJ1-4 and V is TRBV9, with a weak D call TRBD1 (6 bases). Trimming left V 4 bases short and J 6 bases short, with 16 bases between. The CDR3 extends over 15 amino acids. Germline V gene lookup returns CDR1 SGDLS and CDR2 YYNGEE. The CDR3 nucleotides are TGTGCCAGCAGCAGACAGGTCGGTTACGATGAAAAACTGTTTTTT. It yields the protein CASSRQVGYDEKLFF.

The rearrangement uses TRBV4-1 and TRBJ1-1, with TRBD1 as a possible D gene (5 bases). CDR1 and CDR2 from the germline V gene are MGHRA and YSYEKL. V lost 3 bases and J lost 5, with 13 bases in between. This CDR3 region has 14 residues. The DNA for the CDR3 is TGCGCCAGCAGCCAGCCGCCTGGGGGGACTGAAGCTTTCTTT. It specifies CASSQPPGGTEAFF.

V and J are TRBV29-1 and TRBJ1-1; D not certain. This CDR3 is 14 amino acids long. Germline loops: CDR1 SQVTM, CDR2 ANQGSEA. V lost 1 base and J 2 bases, leaving 11 bases between the germline ends. This chain's CDR3 is CSVEVRGKNTEAFF. CDR3 nucleotide sequence: TGCAGCGTTGAAGTCAGAGGGAAAAACACTGAAGCTTTCTTT.

The rearrangement links TRBV4-3 to TRBJ1-1; D unclear. Germline V gives CDR1 LGHNA, CDR2 YSLEER. The V end lost 1 base, the J end lost 0 bases, and 12 bases lay between the germline ends. The CDR3 contains 16 residues. The CDR3 DNA is TGCGCCAGCAGCCAAGTAGGAAGCGTCATGAACACTGAAGCTTTCTTT. Protein: CASSQVGSVMNTEAFF.

This clone has only a few counts. The chain joins TRBV5-4 to TRBJ2-2, with TRBD2 identical over 9 bases. The germline V gene encodes CDR1 SGHNT and CDR2 YYREEE (reference sequence). This CDR3 has 16 amino acids. The V segment lost 4 bases and the J segment 6 bases; nucleotides outside the gene matches: 10. The CDR3 bases are TGTGCCAGCAGCCTTATGGCGGGGGGGCCTTCCGGGGAGCTGTTTTTT. It specifies CASSLMAGGPSGELFF.

This rearrangement joins TRBV19 to TRBJ1-2; D possibly corresponds to TRBD1 (6 bases). The germline V gene has CDR1 LNHDA and CDR2 SQIVND (reference sequence). The CDR3 runs to 12 residues. Trimming cost V 6 bases and J 5 bases, with 10 bases left between them. This CDR3 is CASRIQGYGYTF. The CDR3 bases are TGTGCCAGTAGGATACAGGGTTATGGCTACACCTTC.

CDR3 DNA sequence: TGCGCCAGCAGTTCCGACAGGGGAAACACCATATATTTT. This encodes CASSSDRGNTIYF. The V call is TRBV10-2, the J call TRBJ1-3; the D gene is possibly TRBD1 (6 bases). Trimming stripped 5 bases from V and 4 bases from J, with 9 bases between. CDR3 length: 13 amino acids. The germline V gene encodes CDR1 WSHSY and CDR2 SAAADI.

This chain links TRBV5-1 with TRBJ1-2; perhaps TRBD1 as D (5 bases). V lost 0 bases and J 0 bases, leaving 9 bases between the germline ends. Germline V gene data show CDR1 as SGHRS and CDR2 as YFSETQ. CDR3 size: 15 residues. The CDR3 region is CASSLETATNYGYTF. CDR3 coding DNA: TGCGCCAGCAGCTTGGAGACAGCTACTAACTATGGCTACACCTTC.

The chain combines TRBV4-2 with TRBJ2-7; the D gene is possibly TRBD2 (6 bases). This CDR3 is 16 amino acids long. The germline gives CDR1 LGHNA, CDR2 YNFKEQ. V lost 1 base and J lost 2, with 15 bases in between. The CDR3 protein is CASSQGPKGGPYEQYF. The CDR3 coding sequence is TGTGCCAGCAGCCAAGGGCCAAAGGGAGGCCCCTACGAGCAGTACTTC.